Shown below are 10 T cell receptor beta chains from a single sample sequenced in a study of T cells in narcolepsy. Clones were read by immunoSEQ multiplex PCR, and TCRdb kept only the in-frame ones, dropping some. The repertoire holds tens of thousands of clones, with around 87% as singletons. The sequencing sample was made of memory (CD45RA-) CD4+ T cells from blood. The receptor set was obtained from a human donor in good health.

This chain joins TRBV9 and TRBJ2-3, with D perhaps TRBD1 or TRBD2 (5 bases each). The V gene's germline CDR1 is SGDLS and CDR2 YYNGEE. There are 13 residues in the CDR3. V was cut by 4 bases and J by 11 bases, with 17 bases left in between. CDR3 protein: CASSKSRDEGQYF. DNA of the CDR3: TGTGCCAGCAGCAAGAGCCGGGACGAGGGGCAGTATTTT. The full variable domain, rest sourced from reference TRBV9 and TRBJ2-3, is DSGVTQTPKHLITATGQRVTLRCSPRSGDLSVYWYQQSLDQGLQFLIQYYNGEERAKGNILERFSAQQFPDLHSELNLSSLELGDSALYFCASSKSRDEGQYFGPGTRLTVL.

The chain joins TRBV19 to TRBJ1-1, with 9 bases matching TRBD1. Germline assignment: CDR1 LNHDA and CDR2 SQIVND (reference sequence). Trimming took 7 bases from V and 4 from J; bases not matched to a gene: 4. The CDR3 contains 13 residues. CDR3 protein: CASKSQGATEAFF. The CDR3 bases are TGTGCCAGTAAATCACAGGGGGCCACTGAAGCTTTCTTT.

The J gene is TRBJ2-7, the V gene TRBV18; tentatively, D is TRBD1 (6 bases). Trimming shortened V by 5 bases and J by 5 bases, and 22 bases separated the two germline ends. CDR1 and CDR2 from the germline V gene are KGHSH and LQKENI. This CDR3 comprises 16 residues. In nucleotides, the CDR3 is TGTGCCAGCTCATCATTACAGGGAAGAAGAGCCCACGAGCAGTACTTC. Its translation is CASSSLQGRRAHEQYF.

This rearrangement joins TRBV6-5 to TRBJ2-2, with 9 bases aligning to TRBD1. The CDR3 consists of 15 residues. Trimming at V came to 4 bases and at J to 7 bases, leaving 7 bases not matched to a gene. Per germline, CDR1 MNHEY and CDR2 SVGAGI. The CDR3 loop is CASSSLQGAGGELFF. DNA of the CDR3: TGTGCCAGCAGTTCCTTACAGGGGGCGGGCGGGGAGCTGTTTTTT.

This chain connects TRBV18 to TRBJ2-4, with TRBD2 matching over 9 bases. Losses at the gene ends were 2 bases for V and 0 bases for J; bases not matched to a gene: 8. This CDR3 has 18 residues. The germline V gene encodes CDR1 KGHSH and CDR2 LQKENI. The CDR3 here is CASSPRNSGGIAKNIQYF. The CDR3 DNA reads as TGTGCCAGCTCACCAAGAAATAGCGGGGGCATAGCCAAAAACATTCAGTACTTC.

The chain combines TRBV2 with TRBJ2-1; perhaps D is TRBD1 or TRBD2 (6 bases each). V gave up 7 bases and J gave up 8 bases, with 18 bases separating them. CDR1 and CDR2 (germline): SNHLY, FYNNEI. The CDR3 spans 14 residues. Here the CDR3 reads CASTKSGAPYEQFF. In DNA form, the CDR3 reads TGTGCCAGCACCAAATCGGGGGCGCCATATGAGCAGTTCTTC.

This clone occurred a few times. The V and J genes are TRBV19 and TRBJ1-6; TRBD1 matches 8 bases. CDR1 and CDR2 (germline): LNHDA, SQIVND (reference sequence). This CDR3 region has 16 residues. The V and J ends lost 9 bases and 4 bases, in that order; junction bases with no gene match: 11. CDR3 sequence reads: CASKPGQAVYNSPLHF. The CDR3 region has the DNA TGTGCCAGCAAGCCGGGACAGGCCGTTTATAATTCACCCCTCCACTTT.

V is TRBV7-6 and J is TRBJ2-1; 7 positions agree with TRBD1. The trim removed 5 bases at V and 0 bases at J, leaving 10 bases unmatched. The CDR3 consists of 17 residues. Per the germline V gene, CDR1 is SGHVS and CDR2 is FNYEAQ. The DNA for the CDR3 is TGTGCCAGCAGCGGAGGATACAGGGACAGCTCCTACAATGAGCAGTTCTTC. It encodes CASSGGYRDSSYNEQFF.

The V and J genes are TRBV11-1 and TRBJ1-1; 12 bases are shared with TRBD1. The CDR3 length is 18 residues. The J segment lost 3 bases and the V segment lost 2 bases, leaving 10 bases of the junction unmatched. Germline CDR1 reads SGHAT; CDR2 reads FQDESV (reference sequence). DNA for the CDR3: TGTGCCAGCAGCTTAACCGGGACAGGGGGCGTCTGGTACACTGAAGCTTTCTTT. Translating it yields CASSLTGTGGVWYTEAFF.

This clone came up a few times. This sequence joins TRBV7-3 and TRBJ2-7; the match to TRBD2 covers 8 bases. CDR1 SGHTA and CDR2 FQGTGA come from the germline V gene. V lost 1 base and J lost 2; bases outside the gene matches: 1. The CDR3 is 14 amino acids. The CDR3 sequence is CASSLIAGTYEQYF. The CDR3 nucleotides read TGTGCCAGCAGCTTAATAGCGGGGACCTACGAGCAGTACTTC.